These 17 T cell receptor beta chains were sequenced from one sample in a study of T cell responses to AZD1222 COVID-19 vaccine. Assay used: immunoSEQ multiplex PCR; TCRdb lists only in-frame clones, some missing. In the table there are around 140,000 clones, roughly 92% of which are singletons. Sequencing was performed on peripheral blood, taken 28 days after the second AZD1222 dose. These receptors were taken from an adult who received the AZD1222 COVID-19 vaccine.

The chain combines TRBV11-2 with TRBJ1-4; 8 nucleotides match TRBD1. The CDR3 sequence is 16 residues long. Germline values: CDR1 SGHAT, CDR2 FQNNGV. Trimming removed 4 bases from V and 7 bases from J; junction bases left unmatched: 11. The CDR3 coding sequence is TGTGCCAGCAGCTCGGGACAGGCCCTCCGCAGTGAAAAACTGTTTTTT. It is translated as CASSSGQALRSEKLFF.

J is TRBJ1-2 and V is TRBV29-1; D unresolved. CDR1 is SQVTM, CDR2 ANQGSEA, per germline. The V and J ends lost 0 bases and 4 bases respectively, with 6 bases between them. The CDR3 runs 12 residues. The CDR3 region has the DNA TGCAGCGTTGAAGAATTGGGCTATGGCTACACCTTC. Its protein is CSVEELGYGYTF.

The rearrangement joins TRBV5-8 to TRBJ1-1; D unclear. Trimming stripped 1 base from V and 7 bases from J, with 11 bases between. Germline loops: CDR1 SGHTS, CDR2 YDEGEE. CDR3 length: 13 amino acids. CDR3 nucleotides: TGTGCCAGCAGCTTGAACAGCCCTTATGAAGCTTTCTTT. Its translation is CASSLNSPYEAFF.

The J gene is TRBJ1-1, the V gene TRBV4-3, with TRBD1 identical over 12 bases. In germline, CDR1 is LGHNA, CDR2 YSLEER. This CDR3 region has 18 residues. Losses at the gene ends were 0 bases for V and 4 bases for J; bases not matched to a gene: 9. CDR3 in amino acids: CASSQDSPGTGGRTEAFF. The CDR3 DNA reads TGCGCCAGCAGCCAAGATTCTCCCGGGACAGGGGGCCGCACTGAAGCTTTCTTT.

This chain joins TRBV28 and TRBJ1-6; 9 bases line up with TRBD1. Germline CDR1 reads MDHEN; CDR2 reads SYDVKM. V shed 6 bases and J 10 bases; nucleotides not matched to a gene: 7. CDR3 length: 14 residues. The CDR3 region is CASRLGQGNSPLHF. The CDR3 coding sequence is TGTGCCAGCAGGCTGGGACAGGGAAACTCACCCCTCCACTTT.

This chain uses TRBV5-6 with TRBJ1-3; D call uncertain. CDR3 length: 15 residues. V dropped 1 base and J dropped 1 base, with 9 bases sitting between them. Per germline, CDR1 SGHDT and CDR2 YYEEEE. CDR3 protein: CASSLYKGSGNTIYF. The CDR3 nucleotides read TGTGCCAGCAGCTTGTATAAGGGTTCTGGAAACACCATATATTTT.

This clone has only one observation. The chain carries TRBV18 and TRBJ2-2; 7 bases match TRBD2. Germline V gene lookup returns CDR1 KGHSH and CDR2 LQKENI. The CDR3 has 17 residues. Trimming removed 3 bases from V and 1 base from J; junction bases left unmatched: 8. The CDR3 loop reads CASSPSGASGNTGELFF. The DNA of the CDR3 is TGTGCCAGCTCACCGAGCGGGGCTAGCGGGAACACCGGGGAGCTGTTTTTT.

The J gene is TRBJ1-3, the V gene TRBV5-1, with a possible D match to TRBD1 (6 bases). Per germline, CDR1 SGHRS and CDR2 YFSETQ. V gave up 4 bases and J gave up 0 bases, with 14 bases separating them. This CDR3 contains 16 residues. The CDR3 DNA sequence: TGCGCCAGCAGCCCGGGGGGGCAGCACTCTGGAAACACCATATATTTT. It codes for CASSPGGQHSGNTIYF. Using reference TRBV5-1 and TRBJ1-3 for the parts outside the CDR3, the full variable domain is KAGVTQTPRYLIKTRGQQVTLSCSPISGHRSVSWYQQTPGQGLQFLFEYFSETQRNKGNFPGRFSGRQFSNSRSEMNVSTLELGDSALYLCASSPGGQHSGNTIYFGEGSWLTVV.

The V gene is TRBV28, the J gene TRBJ2-1; 13 nucleotides line up with TRBD2. Germline CDR1 MDHEN, CDR2 SYDVKM. This CDR3 is 16 amino acids long. The V gene end was trimmed by 3 bases and the J gene end by 9 bases; junction bases not matched to a gene: 8. For the CDR3, the DNA is TGTGCCAGCAGTTTCTCACTAGCGGGAGGGCCTCGTGAGCAGTTCTTC. This codes for CASSFSLAGGPREQFF.

The chain uses TRBV28 and TRBJ1-1; D is unclear. V was shortened by 7 bases and J by 1 base, with 7 bases between the two germline ends. Germline V gene data show CDR1 as MDHEN and CDR2 as SYDVKM. The CDR3 is made up of 12 amino acids. CDR3 region: CASTLGNTEAFF. The CDR3 DNA reads TGTGCCAGCACCCTCGGGAACACTGAAGCTTTCTTT.

The chain links TRBV9 to TRBJ2-7; D is undetermined. CDR1 is SGDLS and CDR2 is YYNGEE in the germline V gene. The V end lost 0 bases, the J end lost 4 bases, and 11 bases lay between the germline ends. The CDR3 runs 14 residues. This CDR3 is CASSVDGQSYEQYF. CDR3 DNA sequence: TGTGCCAGCAGCGTAGATGGCCAGTCTTACGAGCAGTACTTC.

This chain uses TRBV6-2 or TRBV6-3 with TRBJ2-1; 12 nucleotides match TRBD2. The V and J ends lost 0 bases and 1 base, in that order; junction bases with no gene match: 7. CDR3 size: 19 residues. Germline assignment: CDR1 MNHEY and CDR2 SVGEGT. CDR3 residues: CASSYSITSGRISYNEQFF. The CDR3 DNA follows: TGTGCCAGCAGTTACTCGATTACTAGCGGGAGGATTTCCTACAATGAGCAGTTCTTC.

V gene TRBV28 combines with J gene TRBJ2-7, with D possibly TRBD1 on 6 matching bases. CDR3 length: 13 amino acids. CDR1 and CDR2 from the germline V gene are MDHEN and SYDVKM. With 9 bases removed from V and 3 bases from J, the gap between germline ends came to 15 bases. The CDR3 nucleotides are TGTGCCAGTAACGACAGGAAAAGCTACGAGCAGTACTTC. It translates to CASNDRKSYEQYF.

The V gene is TRBV28, the J gene TRBJ2-3; 7 bases align to TRBD1. Germline V gene data show CDR1 as MDHEN and CDR2 as SYDVKM. The CDR3 totals 14 residues. Trimming took 6 bases from V and 7 from J; bases not matched to a gene: 10. The CDR3 DNA is TGTGCCAGCAGGGGCCCGGGACAGTGGAATACGCAGTATTTT. Translation: CASRGPGQWNTQYF.

V gene TRBV7-6 combines with J gene TRBJ2-2; 7 bases agree with TRBD1. After removal of 5 bases from V and 0 bases from J, the junction contained 3 bases not matched to a gene. This CDR3 comprises 15 residues. Germline-derived CDR1 and CDR2 are SGHVS and FNYEAQ. Here the CDR3 DNA reads TGTGCCAGCAGCCCCGGGACAGCGAACACCGGGGAGCTGTTTTTT. As protein: CASSPGTANTGELFF.

The chain combines TRBV28 with TRBJ1-4; D is ambiguous. Germline CDR1 MDHEN, CDR2 SYDVKM. This CDR3 is 14 amino acids long. Trimming pared 6 bases from V and 4 bases from J, leaving 12 bases between. The CDR3 protein is CASSLPVVNEKLFF. DNA for the CDR3: TGTGCCAGCAGCCTTCCGGTGGTTAATGAAAAACTGTTTTTT.

The chain has TRBV6-6 and TRBJ2-7; 12 bases align to TRBD2. Germline V gene sequence: CDR1 MNHNY, CDR2 SVGAGI (reference sequence). V gave up 10 bases and J gave up 5 bases; unmatched junction bases: 12. The CDR3 is made up of 15 amino acids. DNA of the CDR3: TGTGCCATCCGAGGGCTAGCGGGAGGGCCGCACGAGCAGTACTTC. This sequence encodes CAIRGLAGGPHEQYF.